A single sample is the source of the 27 T cell receptor beta chains below, sequenced in a study of OX40 agonist ivuxolimab in advanced cancers. Library creation used the immunoSEQ multiplex PCR assay. TCRdb mirrors the immuneACCESS table, restricted to in-frame sequences. Some clones are absent from its copies; in checked studies, under half trace to an unresolved V gene, and the reason for the others is unknown. The sample yields some 45,000 clones; around 90% were counted once. The top ten hold about a fifth of the sample. Sequencing used CD4+ or CD8+ T cells sorted from blood, obtained in a trial of the OX40 agonist ivuxolimab. The receptor set was obtained from an adult with an advanced solid tumor such as melanoma, head and neck, liver or kidney cancer.

This chain uses TRBV7-9 with TRBJ1-6, with D perhaps matching TRBD1 (6 bases). V lost 7 bases, J lost 10 bases, and 17 bases lay in between. The CDR3 covers 14 residues. CDR1 is SEHNR, CDR2 FQNEAQ, per germline (reference sequence). CDR3 in amino acids: CASTFAGAPSPLHF. CDR3 in DNA: TGTGCCAGCACCTTCGCAGGGGCTCCATCACCCCTCCACTTT.

J is TRBJ1-1 and V is TRBV6-6; no clear D. Trimming left V 4 bases short and J 1 base short, with 13 bases between. Germline CDR1 MNHNY, CDR2 SVGAGI (reference sequence). The CDR3 totals 15 residues. CDR3 in DNA: TGTGCCAGCAGTTCGGCTGTCGGGTCGAACACTGAAGCTTTCTTT. Protein: CASSSAVGSNTEAFF.

The genes are TRBV7-8 and TRBJ2-2, with D hard to call. V shed 5 bases and J shed 3 bases, with 7 bases lying between them. The CDR3 sequence is 13 residues long. Germline loops: CDR1 SGHVS, CDR2 FQNEAQ. CDR3 protein: CASSPRDTGELFF. The CDR3 DNA follows: TGTGCCAGCAGCCCACGGGACACCGGGGAGCTGTTTTTT.

V usage is TRBV19 and J usage is TRBJ2-7; D gene unclear. V was pared by 4 bases and J by 5 bases, with 12 bases between. The length of the CDR3 is 13 residues. Germline assignment: CDR1 LNHDA and CDR2 SQIVND (reference sequence). The CDR3 DNA reads TGTGCCAGTAGTAGGCTGCCTCAAGACGAGCAGTACTTC. It yields the protein CASSRLPQDEQYF.

This clone came up once. The rearrangement uses TRBV30 and TRBJ1-1; 10 bases are a match to TRBD1. Germline trimming cut 0 bases from V and 0 bases from J; bases unmatched to any gene: 16. Germline CDR1 and CDR2: GTSNPN and SVGIG (reference sequence). The CDR3 totals 20 residues. CDR3 sequence reads: CAWSVRGQGTLTYMNTEAFF. For the CDR3, the DNA is TGTGCCTGGAGTGTACGGGGACAGGGGACCTTAACCTACATGAACACTGAAGCTTTCTTT.

This chain joins TRBV10-3 and TRBJ2-5; possibly TRBD1 for D (5 bases). Germline CDR1 is ENHRY and CDR2 is SYGVKD. The CDR3 spans 12 residues. V was pared by 9 bases and J by 0 bases, with 8 bases between. CDR3 amino acids: CAIATDQETQYF. DNA for the CDR3: TGTGCCATTGCGACAGACCAAGAGACCCAGTACTTC.

V gene TRBV11-2 combines with J gene TRBJ2-7; D could derive from TRBD1 or TRBD2 (6 bases each). The CDR3 is 15 amino acids. Germline CDR1 reads SGHAT; CDR2 reads FQNNGV. V was clipped by 2 bases and J by 3 bases, with 14 bases between them. The CDR3 is CASSLIGGRVYEQYF. The CDR3 DNA is TGTGCCAGCAGCTTAATAGGGGGGCGCGTCTACGAGCAGTACTTC.

The rearrangement links TRBV15 to TRBJ2-1; 8 bases map to TRBD2. V shed 1 base and J 6 bases; nucleotides not matched to a gene: 2. Germline assignment: CDR1 LNHNV and CDR2 YYDKDF (reference sequence). This CDR3 contains 14 residues. In DNA form, the CDR3 reads TGTGCCACCAGCAGAGCTCTAGCGGGCAATGAGCAGTTCTTC. It is translated as CATSRALAGNEQFF. Filled out from reference TRBV15 and TRBJ2-1, the complete variable domain reads DAMVIQNPRYQVTQFGKPVTLSCSQTLNHNVMYWYQQKSSQAPKLLFHYYDKDFNNEADTPDNFQSRRPNTSFCFLDIRSPGLGDTAMYLCATSRALAGNEQFFGPGTRLTVL.

The V call is TRBV2, the J call TRBJ1-2; tentatively, D is TRBD1 (5 bases). Germline V gives CDR1 SNHLY, CDR2 FYNNEI. The CDR3 covers 13 residues. The V and J ends lost 3 bases and 8 bases respectively, with 13 bases between them. In nucleotides, the CDR3 is TGTGCCAGCAGTGATGCGGGGGTAAGGGGCTACACCTTC. This translates into CASSDAGVRGYTF.

This sequence joins TRBV4-2 and TRBJ2-7, with 11 bases matching TRBD2. Germline lookup yields CDR1 LGHNA and CDR2 YNFKEQ. CDR3 length: 16 residues. Trimming cost V 3 bases and J 0 bases; bases outside gene matches: 4. The CDR3 spells CASSQSTSGNSYEQYF. The CDR3 DNA sequence: TGTGCCAGCAGCCAGTCGACTAGCGGGAACTCCTACGAGCAGTACTTC.

The chain couples TRBV13 to TRBJ2-7, with a tentative D call TRBD2 (5 bases). The CDR3 has 11 amino acids. CDR1 is PRHDT and CDR2 is FYEKMQ in the germline V gene (reference sequence). V was trimmed by 6 bases and J by 6 bases, leaving 9 bases between them. This chain's CDR3 is CASRATSEQYF. The CDR3 DNA reads TGTGCCAGCAGAGCTACTAGCGAGCAGTACTTC.

The count of this clone is one. The chain links TRBV5-4 to TRBJ2-5; tentative D call: TRBD2 (6 bases). This CDR3 has 14 amino acids. Germline assignment: CDR1 SGHNT and CDR2 YYREEE (reference sequence). Trimming took 3 bases from V and 7 from J, leaving 16 bases between them. The CDR3 spells CASSSWRGPMTQYF. The DNA for the CDR3 is TGTGCCAGCAGCTCGTGGCGGGGCCCCATGACCCAGTACTTC.

The rearrangement links TRBV9 to TRBJ2-3; 7 nucleotides align to TRBD2. The germline gives CDR1 SGDLS, CDR2 YYNGEE. The CDR3 runs to 15 residues. V dropped 4 bases and J dropped 0; count of bases not matched to a gene: 5. CDR3 sequence reads: CASSPLAESTDTQYF. The CDR3 DNA sequence: TGTGCCAGCAGCCCGCTAGCGGAAAGCACAGATACGCAGTATTTT.

The genes are TRBV6-6 and TRBJ2-7; no clear D gene. The CDR3 sequence is 11 residues long. Trimming cost V 7 bases and J 3 bases, with 7 bases left between them. The V gene's germline CDR1 is MNHNY and CDR2 SVGAGI (reference sequence). Here the CDR3 reads CASTDNYEQYF. CDR3 DNA sequence: TGTGCCAGCACCGATAACTACGAGCAGTACTTC.

This clone was recorded only once. One end of the junction does not line up with germline, which may come from a read error. The V and J genes are TRBV27 and TRBJ1-1; 8 nucleotides match TRBD1. The CDR3 loop spans 13 amino acids. Looked up from germline, CDR1 is MNHEY and CDR2 is SMNVEV (reference sequence). The CDR3 nucleotides are TGTGCCAGCAGCAGGACAGGGAACCCTGAAGCTTTCTTT. It encodes CASSRTGNPEAFF.

J is TRBJ1-1 and V is TRBV27, with 9 bases aligning to TRBD1. This CDR3 is built from 13 residues. The V gene end was trimmed by 8 bases and the J gene end by 1 base; junction bases not matched to a gene: 2. CDR1 MNHEY and CDR2 SMNVEV come from the germline V gene (reference sequence). Here the CDR3 reads CASSGQGNTEAFF. CDR3 in DNA: TGTGCCAGCTCGGGACAGGGGAACACTGAAGCTTTCTTT.

The J gene is TRBJ2-1, the V gene TRBV2, with a tentative D call TRBD2 (6 bases). CDR3 length: 15 residues. V lost 4 bases and J 0 bases, leaving 10 bases between the germline ends. In germline, CDR1 is SNHLY, CDR2 FYNNEI. CDR3 sequence (DNA): TGTGCCAGCAGTGGGGAGGAAAGCTCCTACAATGAGCAGTTCTTC. It specifies CASSGEESSYNEQFF.

CDR3 amino acids: CASSPDMATYEQYF. As DNA, the CDR3 is TGTGCCAGCAGCCCAGACATGGCTACCTACGAGCAGTACTTC. The rearrangement joins TRBV11-1 to TRBJ2-7; D unresolved. Trimming took 5 bases from V and 2 from J, leaving 13 bases between them. The CDR3 contains 14 residues. The germline V gene has CDR1 SGHAT and CDR2 FQDESV (reference sequence).

The chain joins TRBV19 to TRBJ2-7, with 11 bases matching TRBD1. The ends lost 5 bases at V and 6 bases at J; junction bases unmatched: 6. The length of the CDR3 is 14 residues. The V gene's germline CDR1 is LNHDA and CDR2 SQIVND (reference sequence). CDR3 sequence reads: CASSVGTGGFEQYF. As DNA, the CDR3 is TGTGCCAGTAGTGTAGGGACAGGGGGTTTCGAGCAGTACTTC. The full variable domain, its missing parts supplied by reference TRBV19 and TRBJ2-7, is DGGITQSPKYLFRKEGQNVTLSCEQNLNHDAMYWYRQDPGQGLRLIYYSQIVNDFQKGDIAEGYSVSREKKESFPLTVTSAQKNPTAFYLCASSVGTGGFEQYFGPGTRLTVT.

The CDR3 DNA is TGTGCCAGCAGCCCCCTTCCCGGAGTGCCGAACACTGAAGCTTTCTTT. Protein product: CASSPLPGVPNTEAFF. The chain employs TRBV5-8 and TRBJ1-1; D uncertain. The V gene lost 4 bases and the J gene lost 1 base, with 17 bases spanning the gap. Germline loops: CDR1 SGHTS, CDR2 YDEGEE. The CDR3 covers 16 residues.

The chain carries TRBV4-1 and TRBJ1-4; no clear D gene. Germline CDR1 and CDR2: MGHRA and YSYEKL. This CDR3 spans 15 amino acids. Trimming shortened V by 1 base and J by 0 bases, and 6 bases separated the two germline ends. CDR3 DNA: TGCGCCAGCAGCCAAGGCAGGACAACTAATGAAAAACTGTTTTTT. Protein product: CASSQGRTTNEKLFF.

The V gene is TRBV9, the J gene TRBJ2-7; perhaps TRBD1 as D (6 bases). The germline V gene encodes CDR1 SGDLS and CDR2 YYNGEE. This CDR3 has 14 residues. Trimming pared 0 bases from V and 4 bases from J, leaving 11 bases between. The CDR3: CASSVGDTQYEQYF. In DNA form, the CDR3 reads TGTGCCAGCAGCGTAGGGGACACCCAATACGAGCAGTACTTC.

The V and J genes are TRBV28 and TRBJ2-2; perhaps TRBD1 as D (5 bases). Trimming took off 6 bases at V and 2 bases at J, with 10 bases between the two ends. CDR3 size: 14 residues. From germline, CDR1 is MDHEN and CDR2 SYDVKM. CDR3 nucleotide sequence: TGTGCCAGCAGCCCGACAGAAAACACCGGGGAGCTGTTTTTT. Protein sequence: CASSPTENTGELFF.

Here the CDR3 DNA reads TGTGCCAGCAGCCAGTGGGGACAGGAGGCACCCTACAATGAGCAGTTCTTC. Amino acid sequence: CASSQWGQEAPYNEQFF. The chain carries TRBV11-2 and TRBJ2-1; 8 bases align to TRBD1. Trimming took 5 bases from V and 2 from J; bases not matched to a gene: 11. This CDR3 is 17 amino acids long. The germline V gene has CDR1 SGHAT and CDR2 FQNNGV.

The chain recombines TRBV5-6 with TRBJ1-3; a possible D gene is TRBD1 (6 bases). Germline V CDR1 and CDR2: SGHDT, YYEEEE. V was pared by 3 bases and J by 0 bases, with 10 bases between. The CDR3 has 15 residues. The CDR3 loop reads CASSYGQTSGNTIYF. In DNA, the CDR3 is TGTGCCAGCAGCTACGGACAGACCTCTGGAAACACCATATATTTT.

The chain recombines TRBV19 with TRBJ2-7; 8 bases are shared with TRBD1. The V segment lost 1 base and the J segment 3 bases; nucleotides outside the gene matches: 5. The CDR3 runs 15 residues. The germline gives CDR1 LNHDA, CDR2 SQIVND (reference sequence). CDR3 DNA sequence: TGTGCCAGTAGTATAGGAGGGGGGACAGGCTACGAGCAGTACTTC. It specifies CASSIGGGTGYEQYF.

J is TRBJ2-5 and V is TRBV9; D is unresolved. This CDR3 spans 14 amino acids. CDR1 and CDR2 from the germline V gene are SGDLS and YYNGEE. V lost 0 bases to trimming and J lost 2 bases, with 8 bases between them. In DNA, the CDR3 is TGTGCCAGCAGCGTAGAGCCAATTCAAGAGACCCAGTACTTC. This sequence encodes CASSVEPIQETQYF.